This T cell receptor beta chain came from a study of control samples from healthy donors and cancer patients. Profiled with immunoSEQ multiplex PCR; TCRdb holds only in-frame clones, not every one. The repertoire holds around 200,000 clones, with 91% as singletons. The V segment lost 0 bases and the J segment 8 bases; nucleotides outside the gene matches: 4. The CDR3 extends over 15 amino acids. Germline CDR1 reads MRHNA; CDR2 reads SNTAGT. The sequencing sample was made of blood. The sequence derives from a woman under 40 in good health. This chain links TRBV6-4 with TRBJ2-1; 10 nucleotides agree with TRBD2. For the CDR3, the DNA is TGTGCCAGCAGTGACTCTTCTAGCGGGAGTGATGAGCAGTTCTTC. The encoded protein is CASSDSSSGSDEQFF.